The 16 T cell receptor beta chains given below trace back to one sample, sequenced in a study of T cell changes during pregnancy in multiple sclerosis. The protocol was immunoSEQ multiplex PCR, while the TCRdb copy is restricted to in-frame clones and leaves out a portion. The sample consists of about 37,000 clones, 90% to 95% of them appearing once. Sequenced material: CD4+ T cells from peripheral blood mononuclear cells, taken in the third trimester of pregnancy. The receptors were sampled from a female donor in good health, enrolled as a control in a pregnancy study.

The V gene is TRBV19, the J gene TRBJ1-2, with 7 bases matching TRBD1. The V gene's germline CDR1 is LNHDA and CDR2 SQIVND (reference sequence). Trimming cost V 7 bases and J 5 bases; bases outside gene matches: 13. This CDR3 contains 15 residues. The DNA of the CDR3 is TGTGCCAGTACCACAAGACCCGGGACAGTTTATGGCTACACCTTC. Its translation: CASTTRPGTVYGYTF.

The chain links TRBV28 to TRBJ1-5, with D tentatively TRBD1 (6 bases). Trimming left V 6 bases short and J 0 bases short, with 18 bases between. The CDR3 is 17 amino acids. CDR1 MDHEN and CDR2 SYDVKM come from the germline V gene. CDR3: CASRTTTGKISNQPQHF. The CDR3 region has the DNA TGTGCCAGCAGGACGACGACAGGAAAAATTAGCAATCAGCCCCAGCATTTT.

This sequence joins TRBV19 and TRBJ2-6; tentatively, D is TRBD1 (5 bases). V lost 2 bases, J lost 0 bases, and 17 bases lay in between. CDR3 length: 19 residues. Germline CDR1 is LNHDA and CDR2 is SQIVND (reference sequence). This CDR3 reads CASSISGHPAFSGANVLTF. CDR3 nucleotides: TGTGCCAGTAGTATATCCGGACACCCTGCTTTCTCTGGGGCCAACGTCCTGACTTTC. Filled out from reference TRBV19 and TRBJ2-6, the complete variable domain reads DGGITQSPKYLFRKEGQNVTLSCEQNLNHDAMYWYRQDPGQGLRLIYYSQIVNDFQKGDIAEGYSVSREKKESFPLTVTSAQKNPTAFYLCASSISGHPAFSGANVLTFGAGSRLTVL.

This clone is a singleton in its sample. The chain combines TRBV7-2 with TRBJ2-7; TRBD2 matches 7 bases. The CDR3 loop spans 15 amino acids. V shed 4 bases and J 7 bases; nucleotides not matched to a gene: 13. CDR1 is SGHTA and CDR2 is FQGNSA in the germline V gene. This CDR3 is CASSSSPGGSGEQYF. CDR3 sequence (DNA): TGTGCCAGCAGCTCCTCACCGGGCGGGAGTGGAGAGCAGTACTTC. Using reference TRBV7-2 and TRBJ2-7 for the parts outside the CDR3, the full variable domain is GAGVSQSPSNKVTEKGKDVELRCDPISGHTALYWYRQSLGQGLEFLIYFQGNSAPDKSGLPSDRFSAERTGGSVSTLTIQRTQQEDSAVYLCASSSSPGGSGEQYFGPGTRLTVT.

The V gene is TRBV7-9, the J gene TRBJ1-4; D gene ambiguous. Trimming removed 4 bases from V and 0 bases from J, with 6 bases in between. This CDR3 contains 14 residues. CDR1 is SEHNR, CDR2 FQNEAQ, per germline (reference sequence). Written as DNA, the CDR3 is TGTGCCAGCAGCTCGGGGTCAACTAATGAAAAACTGTTTTTT. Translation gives CASSSGSTNEKLFF.

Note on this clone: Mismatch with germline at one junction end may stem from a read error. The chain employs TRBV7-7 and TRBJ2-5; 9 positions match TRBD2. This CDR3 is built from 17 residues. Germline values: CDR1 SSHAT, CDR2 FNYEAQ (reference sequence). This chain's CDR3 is CASSPGGGGASGETQYF. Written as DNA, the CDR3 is TGTGCTAGCAGCCCCGGGGGCGGGGGGGCCTCCGGAGAGACCCAGTACTTC.

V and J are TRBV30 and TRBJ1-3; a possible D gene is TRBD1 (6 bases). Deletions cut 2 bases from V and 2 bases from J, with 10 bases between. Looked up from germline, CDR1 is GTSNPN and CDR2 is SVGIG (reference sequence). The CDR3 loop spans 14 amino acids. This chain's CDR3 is CAWSKGGPGNTIYF. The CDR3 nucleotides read TGTGCCTGGAGTAAGGGGGGGCCTGGAAACACCATATATTTT.

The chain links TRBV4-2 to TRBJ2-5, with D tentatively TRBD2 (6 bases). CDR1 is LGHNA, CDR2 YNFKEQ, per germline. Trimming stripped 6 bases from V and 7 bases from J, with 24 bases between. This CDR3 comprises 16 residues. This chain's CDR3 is CASSPTYSAGSGTQYF. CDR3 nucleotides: TGTGCCAGCAGTCCCACATATTCAGCGGGTTCAGGGACCCAGTACTTC.

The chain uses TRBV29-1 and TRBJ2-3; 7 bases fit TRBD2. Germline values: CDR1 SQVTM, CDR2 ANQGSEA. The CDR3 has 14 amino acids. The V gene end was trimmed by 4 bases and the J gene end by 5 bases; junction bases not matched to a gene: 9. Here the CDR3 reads CSVAGTTGLDTQYF. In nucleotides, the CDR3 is TGCAGCGTTGCAGGGACTACCGGGTTAGATACGCAGTATTTT.

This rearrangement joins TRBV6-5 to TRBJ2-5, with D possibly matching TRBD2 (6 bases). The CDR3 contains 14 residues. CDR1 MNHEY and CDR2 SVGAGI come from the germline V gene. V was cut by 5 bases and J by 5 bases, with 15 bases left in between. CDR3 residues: CASSPLGGVETQYF. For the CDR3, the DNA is TGTGCCAGCAGTCCCCTGGGGGGTGTCGAGACCCAGTACTTC.

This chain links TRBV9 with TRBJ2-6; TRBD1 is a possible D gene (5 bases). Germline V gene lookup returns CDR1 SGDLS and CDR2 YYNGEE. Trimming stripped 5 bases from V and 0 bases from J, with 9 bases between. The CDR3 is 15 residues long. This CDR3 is CASRRGASGANVLTF. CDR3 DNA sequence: TGTGCCAGCAGACGTGGGGCCTCTGGGGCCAACGTCCTGACTTTC.

In nucleotides, the CDR3 is TGTGCCAGCAACCCGACAGGGAGCAATCAGCCCCAGCATTTT. It encodes CASNPTGSNQPQHF. The rearrangement links TRBV6-1 to TRBJ1-5; 7 bases align to TRBD1. Germline V gene sequence: CDR1 MNHNS, CDR2 SASEGT. The V and J ends lost 7 bases and 1 base, in that order; junction bases with no gene match: 4. This CDR3 contains 14 residues.

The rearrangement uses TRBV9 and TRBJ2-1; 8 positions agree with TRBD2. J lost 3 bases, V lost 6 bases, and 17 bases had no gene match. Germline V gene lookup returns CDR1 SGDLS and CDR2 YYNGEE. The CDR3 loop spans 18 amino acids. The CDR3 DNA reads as TGTGCCAGCACGCGGGGACTAGTTAGTCAGGCGAGCTACAATGAGCAGTTCTTC. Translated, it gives CASTRGLVSQASYNEQFF.

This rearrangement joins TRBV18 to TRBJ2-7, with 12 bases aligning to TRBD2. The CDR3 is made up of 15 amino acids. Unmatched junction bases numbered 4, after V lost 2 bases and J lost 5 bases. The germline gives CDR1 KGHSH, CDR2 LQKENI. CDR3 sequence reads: CASSPGLAGFHEQYF. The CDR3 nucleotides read TGTGCCAGCTCACCAGGACTAGCGGGGTTCCACGAGCAGTACTTC.

The CDR3 region has the DNA TGTGCCAGTCACTCCCTCTATCAGCCCCAGCATTTT. This sequence encodes CASHSLYQPQHF. V usage is TRBV6-6 and J usage is TRBJ1-5; D is unclear. CDR1 MNHNY and CDR2 SVGAGI come from the germline V gene (reference sequence). The CDR3 totals 12 residues. The V end was cut by 9 bases, the J end by 5 bases, with 11 bases between.

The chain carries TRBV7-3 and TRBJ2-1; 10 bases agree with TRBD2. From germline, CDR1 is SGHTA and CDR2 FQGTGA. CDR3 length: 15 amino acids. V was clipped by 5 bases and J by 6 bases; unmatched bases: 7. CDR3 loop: CASSRLGTSANEQFF. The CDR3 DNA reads TGTGCCAGCAGCCGCCTGGGGACTAGCGCCAATGAGCAGTTCTTC.